This T cell receptor (beta chain) is from a study of patients and donors after allogeneic stem cell transplantation. MiXCR, run by TCRdb on the RT-PCR reads, gives a single entry per CDR3 protein. In the table there are hundreds of thousands of distinct CDR3 sequences, about a sixth of which are singletons. This CDR3 comprises 16 residues. The J segment lost 3 bases and the V segment lost 2 bases, leaving 8 bases of the junction unmatched. Germline V gene data show CDR1 as SGDLS and CDR2 as YYNGEE. This clonotype has a handful of counts. V is TRBV9 and J is TRBJ2-3; TRBD2 matches 8 bases. Sequencing used blood, either unsorted or a sorted T cell fraction (not recorded which). The origin of this receptor is a human donor who was either an allogeneic HSCT recipient or a stem cell or donor lymphocyte infusion donor (not recorded which). It is not recorded whose cells these are; they may come from a transplant donor. The CDR3 loop is CASSVAGTSHTDTQYF. Here the CDR3 DNA reads TGTGCCAGCAGCGTTGCCGGGACTAGTCATACAGATACGCAGTATTTT.